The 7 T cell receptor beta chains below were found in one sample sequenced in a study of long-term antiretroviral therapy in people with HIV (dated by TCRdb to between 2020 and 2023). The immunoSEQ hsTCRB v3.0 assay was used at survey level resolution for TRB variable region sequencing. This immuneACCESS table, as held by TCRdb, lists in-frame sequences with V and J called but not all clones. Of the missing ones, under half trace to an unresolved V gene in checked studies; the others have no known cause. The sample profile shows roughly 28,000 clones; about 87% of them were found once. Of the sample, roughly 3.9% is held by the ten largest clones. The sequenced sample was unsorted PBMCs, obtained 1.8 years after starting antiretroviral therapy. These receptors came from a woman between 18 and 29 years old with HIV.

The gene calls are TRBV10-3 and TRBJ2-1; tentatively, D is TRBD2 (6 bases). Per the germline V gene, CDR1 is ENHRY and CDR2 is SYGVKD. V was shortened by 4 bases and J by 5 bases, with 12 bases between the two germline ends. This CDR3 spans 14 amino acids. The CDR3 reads CAISAGEANNEQFF. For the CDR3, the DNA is TGTGCCATCAGTGCGGGGGAAGCCAACAATGAGCAGTTCTTC.

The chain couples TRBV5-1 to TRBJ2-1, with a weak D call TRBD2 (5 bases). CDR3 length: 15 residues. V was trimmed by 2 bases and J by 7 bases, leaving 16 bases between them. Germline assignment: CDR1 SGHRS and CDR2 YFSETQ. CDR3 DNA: TGCGCCAGCAGCTTAAACGGCAACGGGGTTAATGAGCAGTTCTTC. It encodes CASSLNGNGVNEQFF.

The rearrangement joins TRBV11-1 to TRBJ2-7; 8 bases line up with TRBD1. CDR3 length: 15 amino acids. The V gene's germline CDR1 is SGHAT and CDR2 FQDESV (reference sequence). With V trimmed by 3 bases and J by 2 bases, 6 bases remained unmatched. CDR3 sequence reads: CASSFRDRGAYEQYF. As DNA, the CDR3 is TGTGCCAGCAGCTTTCGAGACAGGGGTGCCTACGAGCAGTACTTC.

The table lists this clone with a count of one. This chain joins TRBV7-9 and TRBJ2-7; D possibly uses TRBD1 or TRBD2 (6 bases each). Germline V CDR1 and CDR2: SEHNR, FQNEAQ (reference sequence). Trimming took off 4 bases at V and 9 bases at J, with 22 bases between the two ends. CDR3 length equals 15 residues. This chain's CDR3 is CASSSKGGTATVQYF. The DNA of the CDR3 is TGTGCCAGCAGCTCCAAGGGGGGAACTGCTACAGTGCAGTACTTC. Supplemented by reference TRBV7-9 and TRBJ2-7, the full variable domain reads DTGVSQNPRHKITKRGQNVTFRCDPISEHNRLYWYRQTLGQGPEFLTYFQNEAQLEKSRLLSDRFSAERPKGSFSTLEIQRTEQGDSAMYLCASSSKGGTATVQYFGPGTRLTVT.

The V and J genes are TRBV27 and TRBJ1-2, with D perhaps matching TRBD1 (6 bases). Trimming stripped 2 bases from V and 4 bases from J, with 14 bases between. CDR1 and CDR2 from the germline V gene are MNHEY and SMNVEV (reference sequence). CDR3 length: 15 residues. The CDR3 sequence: CASSLGPPGVYGYTF. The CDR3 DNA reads TGTGCCAGCAGTTTAGGTCCCCCAGGGGTCTATGGCTACACCTTC.

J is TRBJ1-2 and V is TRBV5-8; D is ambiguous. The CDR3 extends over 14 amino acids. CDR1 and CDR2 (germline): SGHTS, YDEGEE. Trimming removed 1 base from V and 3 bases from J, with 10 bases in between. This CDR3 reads CASSLRAVDYGYTF. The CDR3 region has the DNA TGTGCCAGCAGCTTGCGGGCAGTTGACTATGGCTACACCTTC.

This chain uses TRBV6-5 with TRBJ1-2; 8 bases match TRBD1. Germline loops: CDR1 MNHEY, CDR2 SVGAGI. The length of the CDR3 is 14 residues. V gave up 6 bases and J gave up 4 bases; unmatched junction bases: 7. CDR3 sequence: CASRGQGRRYGYTF. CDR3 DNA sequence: TGTGCCAGCAGAGGACAGGGAAGGCGCTATGGCTACACCTTC.